This T cell receptor (beta chain) was retrieved from a study of vaccination and CD4 T cells after COVID-19. Study as a whole: Subjects got two shots of BNT162b2 or mRNA-1273 vaccine.

Oncomine TCR Beta short-read sequencing was applied to DNA from cultured CD4+ T cells. TCRdb re-called the PCR reads through MiXCR, storing one row per CDR3 protein. The table records about 16,000 distinct CDR3 sequences, approximately 57% of them present only once. V was pared by 1 base and J by 7 bases, with 7 bases of the junction left unmatched. Germline CDR1 reads DFQATT; CDR2 reads SNEGSKA (reference sequence). This CDR3 spans 15 amino acids. General observations from the study: Convalescent patients had a median approximately 83% of reactive clones appearing only post-vaccination.

Described treatment: roughly 10-day PBMC culture with coronavirus spike peptide pools or control peptides (ViraFEST assay). Points on this clonotype: Its antigen is not known.

The TCR originated in a human donor who had recovered from COVID-19. The chain links TRBV20-1 to TRBJ1-6; TRBD1 aligns across 7 bases. The specimen was CD4+ T cells from blood, cultured in vitro. CDR3 nucleotides: TGCAGTGCTAGAGTCCCGGGACAGACAAATTCACCCCTCCACTTT. Residues: CSARVPGQTNSPLHF.